Sequencing of this TCR beta chain was carried out in a study of human T cells and chemical hapten exposure. Study summary: Weekly administration of diphenylcyclopropenone to the scalp of patients continued throughout the roughly 25-week study. Patients were mainly female, each with alopecia areata, totalis or universalis. Study-level points and caveats: Alopecia was present in the donors, so their immune response may differ from healthy people's.

This clonotype appeared a few times. Its antigen is unknown. Time point noted: patch test 1, 2 weeks after DPC sensitization. Indicated treatment: therapeutic diphenylcyclopropenone sensitization with weekly scalp DPC. The study's library attached unique molecular identifiers to single cDNA molecules. TCRdb processed the RACE reads anew with MiXCR; each CDR3 protein has one entry. Of some 70,000 distinct CDR3 sequences detected, approximately 32% appear once; the ten largest clones hold 8.9%. The CDR3 length is 13 residues. The germline gives CDR1 MDHEN, CDR2 SYDVKM. V lost 6 bases, J lost 4 bases, and 12 bases lay in between.

This material consisted of whole blood, taken in connection with sensitization to the hapten diphenylcyclopropenone (DPC). The sequence was collected from a man aged 35-49 years with alopecia areata. Some clones in this sample may be carry-over from other donors' samples. The V and J genes are TRBV28 and TRBJ1-1, with D unresolved. CDR3: CASRLDKPTEAFF. Here the CDR3 DNA reads TGTGCCAGCAGGCTCGACAAGCCCACTGAAGCTTTCTTT.